The 2 T cell receptor beta chains below all came from one sample that was sequenced in a study of T cell responses to AZD1222 COVID-19 vaccine. Using immunoSEQ multiplex PCR, the repertoire was profiled, and TCRdb retains in-frame clones only, with some absent. The table has 150,000 to 200,000 clones, roughly 92% seen once. The sample here was peripheral blood, taken on day 0 of AZD1222 vaccination. The receptors were sampled from an adult in good health.

This rearrangement joins TRBV2 to TRBJ1-4; 7 positions agree with TRBD1. Unmatched junction bases numbered 16, after V lost 10 bases and J lost 11 bases. Germline values: CDR1 SNHLY, CDR2 FYNNEI. The CDR3 contains 14 residues. The CDR3 DNA follows: TGTGCCATGCGACCTGACAGGGAGTATAGGAAACTGTTTTTT. Translation gives CAMRPDREYRKLFF.

The J gene is TRBJ1-3, the V gene TRBV9; TRBD1 is a possible D gene (6 bases). V was trimmed by 3 bases and J by 0 bases, leaving 16 bases between them. This CDR3 contains 17 residues. The germline V gene has CDR1 SGDLS and CDR2 YYNGEE. In DNA form, the CDR3 reads TGTGCCAGCAGCGCCAACCCCAGGGGCCCCTCTGGAAACACCATATATTTT. It codes for CASSANPRGPSGNTIYF.